This T cell receptor beta chain was identified in a study of shared clonotypes between healthy human individuals. Study findings and constraints: On the whole, naive subsets had larger estimated richness than memory subsets had. Relative to their counterparts shared across all four donors, non-shared clonotypes exhibited diminished generation probabilities.

Produced via immunoSEQ multiplex PCR; TCRdb's table is partial and in-frame only. The profile shows some 1,100,000 clones, 75% to 85% of them singletons. On this clone itself: Its antigen is still unknown.

Naive CD4+ cells were CD45RA-selected; the remaining cells were memory. CDR1 MGHDK and CDR2 SYGVNS come from the germline V gene. J was trimmed by 4 bases and V by 3 bases; bases with no gene match: 3. The CDR3 is made up of 14 amino acids. The sequencing sample was made of memory CD4+ T cells from PBMCs. Subset reported: CD45RA-negative fraction. V is TRBV25-1 and J is TRBJ2-3; 8 bases agree with TRBD2. The TCR sequence derives from a young man in good health. Some clones in this sample may be carry-over from other donors' samples. In DNA, the CDR3 is TGTGCCAGCAGTGACGGACTAGCCGCAGATACGCAGTATTTT. This translates into CASSDGLAADTQYF.